A selection of T cell receptor beta chains follows, all from one sample in a study of blood T cell repertoires in COVID-19. Measured with immunoSEQ multiplex PCR; TCRdb has only the in-frame clones, and not every one. The sample has approximately 210,000 clones, roughly 82% seen once. Sample: peripheral blood. These receptors came from a woman aged 35 to 49 with acute or convalescent COVID-19. Each CDR3 is given with its conserved first and last residue. A D gene is named only where the DNA matches it firmly. Clone size appears in some rows only: once, few, many, or a class for an expanded clone.

v_call	d_call	j_call	clone_size	cdr3_nt	cdr3_aa
TRBV30	TRBD1	TRBJ2-7	NA	TGTGCCTGGAGTCTAGGACAGGGGGTTTTCTACGAGCAGTACTTC	CAWSLGQGVFYEQYF
TRBV5-4	NA	TRBJ2-1	NA	TGTGCCAGCCTGGGAGAAGGGACCTACAATGAGCAGTTCTTC	CASLGEGTYNEQFF
TRBV24-1	NA	TRBJ1-2	NA	TGTGCCACCAGTGACCACAGGCGTCTAAGGGATGGCTACACCTTC	CATSDHRRLRDGYTF
TRBV19	TRBD2	TRBJ2-4	NA	TGTGCCAGTAGTATATTGGGAGCGGGGGTCAAAAACATTCAGTACTTC	CASSILGAGVKNIQYF
TRBV11-2	NA	TRBJ1-5	NA	TGTGCCAGCAGCTTACCGTGGGGGGAAAATCAGCCCCAGCATTTT	CASSLPWGENQPQHF
TRBV4-2	TRBD2	TRBJ2-7	NA	TGTGCCAGCAGCCAAGAGGGTCGGGGGGGTGTTAGGGCCGCCTACGAGCAGTACTTC	CASSQEGRGGVRAAYEQYF
TRBV19	TRBD1	TRBJ1-2	NA	TGTGCCAGTAGTAGTGGGACAGGACGAATCTATGGCTACACCTTC	CASSSGTGRIYGYTF
TRBV5-5	NA	TRBJ1-2	few	TGTGCCAGCAGCTTGGGTTTCAGGGAAGGCTACACCTTC	CASSLGFREGYTF
TRBV2	TRBD1	TRBJ2-5	once	TGTGCCAGCACCTCGGGACAGCAAGAGACCCAGTACTTC	CASTSGQQETQYF
TRBV10-3	TRBD2	TRBJ2-1	NA	TGTGCCATCAGTGAAGAGCGGGAGTCAAATGAGCAGTTCTTC	CAISEERESNEQFF
TRBV28	TRBD1	TRBJ1-6	NA	TGTGCCAGCAGGGGGACAGCCCGGAGTTCACCCCTCCACTTT	CASRGTARSSPLHF
TRBV19	TRBD1	TRBJ1-5	few	TGTGCCAGCCACCCGAAGGGGGCCTATAGGGGCAATCAGCCCCAGCATTTT	CASHPKGAYRGNQPQHF
TRBV5-1	NA	TRBJ2-1	NA	TGCGCCAGCAGCTTGGCCCAGGGCGGTGGTGAGCAGTTCTTC	CASSLAQGGGEQFF
TRBV7-7	NA	TRBJ1-1	NA	TGTGCCAGCAGCCCAATGGCACAGAGCAACACTGAAGCTTTCTTT	CASSPMAQSNTEAFF
TRBV19	TRBD2	TRBJ2-3	NA	TGTGCCAGTAGAGGTCTAGCGGGCCGCACAGATACGCAGTATTTT	CASRGLAGRTDTQYF
TRBV13	NA	TRBJ1-6	NA	TGTGCCAGCAGCGGGTCGACAGGTAGAAACTATAATTCACCCCTCCACTTT	CASSGSTGRNYNSPLHF
TRBV4-3	NA	TRBJ2-7	NA	TGCGCCAGCAGCCAGGAGGGTGAGTCCTACGAGCAGTACTTC	CASSQEGESYEQYF
TRBV13	NA	TRBJ2-7	NA	TGTGCCAGCAGCTTTCGGAGGGGCGAGCAGTACTTC	CASSFRRGEQYF
TRBV3-1/TRBV3-2	TRBD1	TRBJ2-7	NA	TGTGCCAGCAGCCAAGAGGGACAGGGTCTCTACGAGCAGTACTTC	CASSQEGQGLYEQYF
TRBV6-2/TRBV6-3	NA	TRBJ1-2	once	TGTGCCAGCAGTTACGTCCTGGGGAGCTATGGCTACACCTTC	CASSYVLGSYGYTF
TRBV15	TRBD1	TRBJ2-7	NA	TGTGCCACCAGCAGAGATCGAAGGGGTTCCGGGACAGGGGTTTACGAGCAGTACTTC	CATSRDRRGSGTGVYEQYF
TRBV4-1	NA	TRBJ2-5	NA	TGCGCCAGCAGCCAAAGTTCGGAGGGGTTGGTAGAGACCCAGTACTTC	CASSQSSEGLVETQYF
TRBV19	TRBD1	TRBJ1-4	NA	TGTGCCAGTAGCCAAGACAGGGGATTTGCAACTAATGAAAAACTGTTTTTT	CASSQDRGFATNEKLFF
TRBV27	NA	TRBJ2-7	NA	TGTGCCAGCGCTTCTGGGCTCCTTCTCTACGAGCAGTACTTC	CASASGLLLYEQYF
TRBV19	TRBD1	TRBJ1-2	NA	TGTGCCAGTAGTACACTAGGGGGCCTCCAGGATGGCTACACCTTC	CASSTLGGLQDGYTF
TRBV10-3	TRBD2	TRBJ2-2	NA	TGTGCCATCACAGGGACTAGCGGTCTCACCGGGGAGCTGTTTTTT	CAITGTSGLTGELFF
TRBV5-1	TRBD1	TRBJ1-2	NA	TGCGCCAGCAGCTTGGCCGGACAGGGAGTGGATGGCTACACCTTC	CASSLAGQGVDGYTF